These 5 T cell receptor beta chains were all obtained from the same sample, sequenced in a study of T cells in Graves' hyperthyroidism and ophthalmopathy. The TCR beta CDR3 regions underwent amplification using RNA transcripts as the source. When the TCR CDR3 underwent first-round RT-PCR, the HTBI primer set was used. From the multiplex PCR reads, TCRdb called clonotypes with MiXCR, one entry per CDR3 protein. The table has about 270,000 distinct CDR3 sequences, over 20% seen once. Sequencing used blood. These receptors all come from a woman aged 35 to 49 with Graves' ophthalmopathy.

This clonotype was seen a single time. The chain joins TRBV12-3 or TRBV12-4 to TRBJ1-2; 7 bases match TRBD1. Trimming at V came to 3 bases and at J to 5 bases, leaving 12 bases not matched to a gene. The CDR3 contains 16 residues. The CDR3 here is CASSLEDRFGGYGYTF. In DNA form, the CDR3 reads TGTGCCAGCAGTTTGGAGGACAGGTTCGGAGGATATGGCTACACCTTC.

There are many counts of this clonotype. The chain has TRBV25-1 and TRBJ2-7, with TRBD1 identical over 9 bases. The trim removed 6 bases at V and 3 bases at J, leaving 12 bases unmatched. Germline V gene sequence: CDR1 MGHDK, CDR2 SYGVNS. The CDR3 sequence is 16 residues long. The CDR3 DNA is TGTGCCAGCAGCCCAGGTCCGGGACAGGGTCACTACGAGCAGTACTTC. This encodes CASSPGPGQGHYEQYF.

This chain joins TRBV29-1 and TRBJ1-1, with D perhaps matching TRBD1 (5 bases). This CDR3 contains 13 residues. CDR1 is SQVTM and CDR2 is ANQGSEA in the germline V gene. V was shortened by 1 base and J by 1 base, with 7 bases between the two germline ends. CDR3 amino acids: CSVEGTPNTEAFF. DNA for the CDR3: TGCAGCGTTGAAGGGACACCGAACACTGAAGCTTTCTTT.

The rearrangement joins TRBV20-1 to TRBJ1-6; a weak D match, TRBD1 (5 bases). This CDR3 comprises 13 residues. Germline lookup yields CDR1 DFQATT and CDR2 SNEGSKA (reference sequence). Trimming pared 6 bases from V and 7 bases from J, leaving 13 bases between. As DNA, the CDR3 is TGCAGTGCCTCCCGGGGGGGGAATTCACCCCTCCACTTT. Encoded protein: CSASRGGNSPLHF.

This clonotype was seen once. The chain joins TRBV11-2 to TRBJ2-7; 8 positions agree with TRBD2. The CDR3 has 15 residues. V was pared by 0 bases and J by 1 base, with 2 bases of the junction left unmatched. The germline V gene has CDR1 SGHAT and CDR2 FQNNGV. In DNA, the CDR3 is TGTGCCAGCAGCTTAGAACTAGCGGATTCCTACGAGCAGTACTTC. Its translation is CASSLELADSYEQYF.